One and the same sample provided the 3 T cell receptor beta chains below, sequenced in a study of blood T cell repertoires in COVID-19. The repertoire was sequenced with immunoSEQ multiplex PCR; TCRdb's copy has only in-frame clones and lacks some. This sample has some 30,000 clones, with almost 85% found just once. The sample taken for sequencing was peripheral blood. The receptor source for this set is a man at least 80 years old with active COVID-19.

This rearrangement joins TRBV5-1 to TRBJ2-2; D possibly corresponds to TRBD1 (7 bases). Germline values: CDR1 SGHRS, CDR2 YFSETQ. The CDR3 runs 16 residues. The ends were cut back, 1 base at V and 3 bases at J, with 13 bases in the middle. The CDR3: CASSLFQGGDTGELFF. As DNA, the CDR3 is TGCGCCAGCAGCTTGTTTCAGGGGGGCGACACCGGGGAGCTGTTTTTT.

CDR3 DNA sequence: TGTGCCAGCAGTGAAGCCCCGACAGGAACGCATGGCTACACCTTC. It specifies CASSEAPTGTHGYTF. The chain is built from TRBV2 and TRBJ1-2, with D tentatively TRBD1 (6 bases). Germline V lookup: CDR1 SNHLY, CDR2 FYNNEI. The CDR3 totals 15 residues. Trimming took 0 bases from V and 6 from J, leaving 14 bases between them.

This chain connects TRBV27 to TRBJ2-5; 8 positions agree with TRBD2. Per germline, CDR1 MNHEY and CDR2 SMNVEV (reference sequence). This CDR3 region has 15 residues. J was trimmed by 2 bases and V by 4 bases; bases with no gene match: 6. The CDR3 protein is CASSSLAGGQETQYF. The CDR3, as DNA: TGTGCCAGCAGTTCCCTCGCGGGGGGACAAGAGACCCAGTACTTC.